This T cell receptor beta chain was obtained from a study of blood T cell repertoires in COVID-19. On the study more broadly: T cells, B-cell-depleted T cells, or PBMCs supplied cDNA or gDNA.

J lost 0 bases, V lost 6 bases, and 7 bases had no gene match. Germline CDR1 is LNHDA and CDR2 is SQIVND (reference sequence). This CDR3 comprises 15 residues. Clones were read by immunoSEQ multiplex PCR, and TCRdb kept only the in-frame ones, dropping some. The sample shows about 73,000 clones, 65% to 85% of them seen only once. The sequence was collected from a woman in her sixties or seventies with acute or convalescent COVID-19. The specimen was peripheral blood. This chain links TRBV19 with TRBJ1-2; 7 nucleotides align to TRBD1. CDR3 region: CASSPLGTANYGYTF. The CDR3, as DNA: TGTGCCAGTAGCCCTCTAGGGACAGCTAACTATGGCTACACCTTC.